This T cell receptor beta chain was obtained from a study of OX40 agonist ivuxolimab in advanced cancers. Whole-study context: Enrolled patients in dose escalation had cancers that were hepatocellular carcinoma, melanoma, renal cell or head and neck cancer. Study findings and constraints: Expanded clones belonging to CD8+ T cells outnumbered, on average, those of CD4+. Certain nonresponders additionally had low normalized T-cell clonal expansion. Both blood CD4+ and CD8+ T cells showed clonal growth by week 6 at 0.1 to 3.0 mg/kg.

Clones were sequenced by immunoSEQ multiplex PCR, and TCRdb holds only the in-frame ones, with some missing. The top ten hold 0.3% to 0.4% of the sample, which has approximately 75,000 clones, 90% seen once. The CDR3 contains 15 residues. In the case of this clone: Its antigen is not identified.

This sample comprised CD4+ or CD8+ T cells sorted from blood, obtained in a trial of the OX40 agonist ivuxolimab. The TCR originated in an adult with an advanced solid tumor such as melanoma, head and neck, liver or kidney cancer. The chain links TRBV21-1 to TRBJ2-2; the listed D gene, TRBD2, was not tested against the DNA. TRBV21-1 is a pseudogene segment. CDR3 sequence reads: CASSITGRYTGELFF. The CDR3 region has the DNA TGTGCCAGCAGTATAACTGGGAGGTACACCGGGGAGCTGTTTTTT.